The next 2 T cell receptor beta chains were all read from a single sample in a study of graft-versus-host responses after intestinal transplantation. The method was immunoSEQ multiplex PCR; TCRdb's version includes in-frame clones alone and lacks a portion of them. The table includes 60,000 to 70,000 clones, 89% detected once. From the graft tissue, intraepithelial and lamina propria lymphocytes were released through processing. The specimen comprised ileum tissue, sampled 357 days after transplant. Every receptor here comes from a human patient who received an intestinal transplant, so some T cells may come from the graft donor.

The genes are TRBV5-5 and TRBJ1-4; possible D gene TRBD1, 5 bases. The CDR3 length is 13 residues. Trimming shortened V by 3 bases and J by 8 bases, and 11 bases separated the two germline ends. Germline CDR1 reads SGHKS; CDR2 reads YYEKEE (reference sequence). The CDR3 sequence: CASSWGTWEKLFF. The CDR3 nucleotides read TGTGCCAGCAGCTGGGGGACTTGGGAAAAACTGTTTTTT.

The V and J genes are TRBV7-3 and TRBJ2-5; D may be TRBD2 (6 bases). V was trimmed by 0 bases and J by 1 base, leaving 9 bases between them. Germline CDR1 and CDR2: SGHTA and FQGTGA. This CDR3 contains 15 residues. Here the CDR3 reads CASSLTSEGQETQYF. As DNA, the CDR3 is TGTGCCAGCAGCTTAACATCGGAGGGCCAAGAGACCCAGTACTTC.